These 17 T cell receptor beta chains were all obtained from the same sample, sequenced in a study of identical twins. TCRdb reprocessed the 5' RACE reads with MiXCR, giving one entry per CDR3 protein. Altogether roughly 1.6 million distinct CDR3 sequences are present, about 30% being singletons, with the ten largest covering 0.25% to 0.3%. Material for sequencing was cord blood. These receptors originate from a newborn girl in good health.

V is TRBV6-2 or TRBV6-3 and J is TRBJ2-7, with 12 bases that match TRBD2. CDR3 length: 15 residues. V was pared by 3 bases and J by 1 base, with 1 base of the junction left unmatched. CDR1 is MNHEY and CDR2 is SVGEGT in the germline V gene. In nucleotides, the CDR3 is TGTGCCAGCAGTTATACTAGCGGGAGGTCCTACGAGCAGTACTTC. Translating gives CASSYTSGRSYEQYF.

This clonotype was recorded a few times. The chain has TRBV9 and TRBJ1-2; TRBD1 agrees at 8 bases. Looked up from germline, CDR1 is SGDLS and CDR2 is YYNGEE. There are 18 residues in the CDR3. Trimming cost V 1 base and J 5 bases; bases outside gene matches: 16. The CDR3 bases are TGTGCCAGCAGCGTATCCCGAGAACGGACAGGGTTTGCGTATGGCTACACCTTC. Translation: CASSVSRERTGFAYGYTF. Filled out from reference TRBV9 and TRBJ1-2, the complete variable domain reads DSGVTQTPKHLITATGQRVTLRCSPRSGDLSVYWYQQSLDQGLQFLIQYYNGEERAKGNILERFSAQQFPDLHSELNLSSLELGDSALYFCASSVSRERTGFAYGYTFGSGTRLTVV.

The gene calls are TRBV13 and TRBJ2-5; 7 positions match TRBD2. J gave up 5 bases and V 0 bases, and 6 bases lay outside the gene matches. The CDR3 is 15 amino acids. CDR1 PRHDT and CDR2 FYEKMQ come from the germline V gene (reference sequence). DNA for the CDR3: TGTGCCAGCAGCTTAGGCCTTGGCGGGAGTGAGACCCAGTACTTC. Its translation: CASSLGLGGSETQYF.

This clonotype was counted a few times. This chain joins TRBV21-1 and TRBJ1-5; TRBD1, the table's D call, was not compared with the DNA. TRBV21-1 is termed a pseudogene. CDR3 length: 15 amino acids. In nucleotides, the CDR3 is TGTGCCAGCAACAAAACGGGCAGGGGGGGGCAGCCCCAGCATTTT. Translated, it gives CASNKTGRGGQPQHF.

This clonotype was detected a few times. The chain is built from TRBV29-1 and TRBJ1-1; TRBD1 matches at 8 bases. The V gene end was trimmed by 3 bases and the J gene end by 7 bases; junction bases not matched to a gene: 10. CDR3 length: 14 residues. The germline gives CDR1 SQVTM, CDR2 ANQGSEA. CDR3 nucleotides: TGCAGCGTTGAGGTCAGGGGACAGGTGGGTGAAGCTTTCTTT. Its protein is CSVEVRGQVGEAFF.

In DNA, the CDR3 is TGCAGTGCTAGTAGCTTTTGGGTACTAGCCCCCGAGCAGTTCTTC. Amino acids: CSASSFWVLAPEQFF. This chain uses TRBV20-1 with TRBJ2-1; TRBD2 is a possible D gene (6 bases). Trimming took 3 bases from V and 10 from J, leaving 22 bases between them. CDR1 and CDR2 (germline): DFQATT, SNEGSKA (reference sequence). The CDR3 loop spans 15 amino acids.

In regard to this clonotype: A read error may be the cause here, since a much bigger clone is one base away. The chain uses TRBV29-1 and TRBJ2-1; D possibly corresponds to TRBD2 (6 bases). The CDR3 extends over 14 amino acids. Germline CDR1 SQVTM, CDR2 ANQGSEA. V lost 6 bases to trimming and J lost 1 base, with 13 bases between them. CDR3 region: CSVLDGGSYNEQFF. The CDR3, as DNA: TGCAGCGTCCTCGACGGGGGTTCCTACAATGAGCAGTTCTTC.

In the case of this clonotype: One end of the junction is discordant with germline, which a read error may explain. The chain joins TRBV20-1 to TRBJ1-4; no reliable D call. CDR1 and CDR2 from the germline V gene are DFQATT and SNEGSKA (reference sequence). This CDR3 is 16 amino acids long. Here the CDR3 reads CSAIPDRLTSNERLFF. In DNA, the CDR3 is TGCAGTGCTATCCCGGATAGACTGACTTCTAATGAAAGACTGTTTTTT.

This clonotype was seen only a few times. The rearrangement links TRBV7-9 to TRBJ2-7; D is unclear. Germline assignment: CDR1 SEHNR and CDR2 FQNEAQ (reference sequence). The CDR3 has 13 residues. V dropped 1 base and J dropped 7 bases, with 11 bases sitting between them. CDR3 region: CASSLVLADEQYF. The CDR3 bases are TGTGCCAGCAGCTTAGTATTGGCCGATGAGCAGTACTTC. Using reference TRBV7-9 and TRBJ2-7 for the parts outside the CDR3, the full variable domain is DTGVSQNPRHKITKRGQNVTFRCDPISEHNRLYWYRQTLGQGPEFLTYFQNEAQLEKSRLLSDRFSAERPKGSFSTLEIQRTEQGDSAMYLCASSLVLADEQYFGPGTRLTVT.

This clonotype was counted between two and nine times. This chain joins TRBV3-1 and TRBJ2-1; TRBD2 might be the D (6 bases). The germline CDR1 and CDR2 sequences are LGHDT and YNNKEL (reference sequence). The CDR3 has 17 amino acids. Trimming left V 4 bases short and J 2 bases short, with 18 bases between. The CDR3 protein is CASSPGGPGLPYNEQFF. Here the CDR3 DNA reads TGTGCCAGCAGCCCTGGCGGGCCGGGACTTCCCTACAATGAGCAGTTCTTC.

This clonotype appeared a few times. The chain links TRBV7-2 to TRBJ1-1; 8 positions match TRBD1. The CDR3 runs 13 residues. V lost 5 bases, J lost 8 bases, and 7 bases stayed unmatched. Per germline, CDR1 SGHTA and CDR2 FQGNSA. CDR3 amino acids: CASSIIDRGEAFF. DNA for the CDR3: TGTGCCAGCAGCATTATAGACAGGGGAGAAGCTTTCTTT. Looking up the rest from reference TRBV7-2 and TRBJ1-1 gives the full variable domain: GAGVSQSPSNKVTEKGKDVELRCDPISGHTALYWYRQSLGQGLEFLIYFQGNSAPDKSGLPSDRFSAERTGGSVSTLTIQRTQQEDSAVYLCASSIIDRGEAFFGQGTRLTVV.

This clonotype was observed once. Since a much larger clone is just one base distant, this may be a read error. The CDR3 nucleotides are TGCAGTGCTAGAGAACCGAGGGACAGGGGGGCCTATGGCTACACCTTC. Amino acids: CSAREPRDRGAYGYTF. This chain uses TRBV20-1 with TRBJ1-2; 11 bases agree with TRBD1. The germline V gene encodes CDR1 DFQATT and CDR2 SNEGSKA (reference sequence). V lost 0 bases, J lost 4 bases, and 7 bases stayed unmatched. CDR3 size: 16 residues.

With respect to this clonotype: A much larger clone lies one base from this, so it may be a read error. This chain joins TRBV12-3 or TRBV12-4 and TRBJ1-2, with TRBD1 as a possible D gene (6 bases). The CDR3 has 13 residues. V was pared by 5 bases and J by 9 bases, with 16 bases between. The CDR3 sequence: CASSPLQGYSYTF. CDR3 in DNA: TGTGCCAGCAGTCCCCTACAGGGATATAGCTACACCTTC.

The CDR3 spells CASSSTSLNEQFF. The CDR3 bases are TGTGCCAGCAGCTCGACTAGTCTGAATGAGCAGTTCTTC. J is TRBJ2-1 and V is TRBV5-4, with D possibly matching TRBD2 (6 bases). This CDR3 contains 13 residues. Germline CDR1 reads SGHNT; CDR2 reads YYREEE (reference sequence). V dropped 3 bases and J dropped 7 bases, with 11 bases sitting between them. The whole variable domain, filled in from reference TRBV5-4 and TRBJ2-1, reads ETGVTQSPTHLIKTRGQQVTLRCSSQSGHNTVSWYQQALGQGPQFIFQYYREEENGRGNFPPRFSGLQFPNYSSELNVNALELDDSALYLCASSSTSLNEQFFGPGTRLTVL.

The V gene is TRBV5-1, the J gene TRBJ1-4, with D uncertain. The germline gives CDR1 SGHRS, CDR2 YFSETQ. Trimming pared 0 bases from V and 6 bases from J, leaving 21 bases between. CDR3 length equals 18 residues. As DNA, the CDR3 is TGCGCCAGCAGCTTGGGATTTGGTTCGGGTTTGGCGGATGAAAAACTGTTTTTT. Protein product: CASSLGFGSGLADEKLFF.

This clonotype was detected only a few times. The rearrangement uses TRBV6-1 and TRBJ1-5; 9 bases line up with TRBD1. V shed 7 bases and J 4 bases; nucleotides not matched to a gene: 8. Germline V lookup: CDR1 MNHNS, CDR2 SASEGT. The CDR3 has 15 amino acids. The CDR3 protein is CASKTATGGNQPQHF. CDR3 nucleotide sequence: TGTGCCAGCAAAACCGCGACAGGGGGGAATCAGCCCCAGCATTTT.

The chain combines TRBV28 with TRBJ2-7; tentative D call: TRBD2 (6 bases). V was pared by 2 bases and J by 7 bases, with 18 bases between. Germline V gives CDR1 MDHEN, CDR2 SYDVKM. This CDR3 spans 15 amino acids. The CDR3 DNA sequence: TGTGCCAGCAGTTTAGGCGGGATGGGGTACAATGAGCAGTACTTC. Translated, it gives CASSLGGMGYNEQYF.